What follows are 23 T cell receptor beta chains derived from one specimen sequenced in a study of somatic mutations in cytotoxic T cells in rheumatoid arthritis. Generated by immunoSEQ multiplex PCR, the TCRdb table keeps only in-frame clones and is missing some. In the table there are 2,000 to 3,000 clones, around 69% of which are singletons. Sequencing was done on a sample of CD8+ T cells sorted from blood. The receptors derive from a woman between 40 and 50 years old with rheumatoid arthritis.

This clone was seen a few times. An end of the junction does not agree with germline; a read error may underlie this. V usage is TRBV29-1 and J usage is TRBJ2-7; TRBD1 might be the D (6 bases). Germline assignment: CDR1 SQVTM and CDR2 ANQGSEA. The CDR3 length is 12 residues. The CDR3 nucleotides are TGCAGCGTCGGACAGTCGGTCTACCAGCAGTACTTC. This codes for CSVGQSVYQQYF.

The chain is built from TRBV10-3 and TRBJ1-1; D ambiguous. V lost 0 bases and J lost 5, with 13 bases in between. The CDR3 sequence is 15 residues long. The germline gives CDR1 ENHRY, CDR2 SYGVKD. Here the CDR3 DNA reads TGTGCCATCAGTGAGTCGGCAGGTGAGAAGACTGAAGCTTTCTTT. It specifies CAISESAGEKTEAFF.

CDR3 bases: TGCGCCAGCAGCCAAGCCGAGAGCTCCTACAATGAGCAGTTCTTC. This translates into CASSQAESSYNEQFF. The chain joins TRBV4-3 to TRBJ2-1; D gene unclear. The CDR3 is 15 residues long. Trimming cost V 1 base and J 0 bases, with 7 bases left between them. CDR1 is LGHNA, CDR2 YSLEER, per germline.

V is TRBV4-3 and J is TRBJ2-3; the match to TRBD1 covers 11 bases. This CDR3 is built from 17 residues. V was clipped by 0 bases and J by 6 bases; unmatched bases: 8. Germline assignment: CDR1 LGHNA and CDR2 YSLEER. The CDR3 here is CASSQDSDRGRRDTQYF. For the CDR3, the DNA is TGCGCCAGCAGCCAAGATTCGGACAGGGGGCGCCGGGATACGCAGTATTTT.

The genes are TRBV11-1 and TRBJ2-1; no reliable D call. With 3 bases removed from V and 2 bases from J, the gap between germline ends came to 5 bases. Looked up from germline, CDR1 is SGHAT and CDR2 is FQDESV (reference sequence). This CDR3 region has 13 residues. In DNA form, the CDR3 reads TGTGCCAGCAGCTTGAGGCCCTACAATGAGCAGTTCTTC. It is translated as CASSLRPYNEQFF.

There are a few counts of this clone. This sequence joins TRBV13 and TRBJ2-7; 11 nucleotides line up with TRBD2. This CDR3 is built from 14 residues. Unmatched junction bases numbered 1, after V lost 3 bases and J lost 3 bases. Germline V gives CDR1 PRHDT, CDR2 FYEKMQ (reference sequence). The CDR3 nucleotides are TGTGCCAGCAGCTTCGGGACTAGCGGCTACGAGCAGTACTTC. Encoded protein: CASSFGTSGYEQYF.

The rearrangement uses TRBV10-1 and TRBJ2-7; 11 bases align to TRBD2. Germline CDR1 WNHNN, CDR2 SYGVQD (reference sequence). With 6 bases clipped from V and 5 bases from J, the junction kept 3 bases outside the gene matches. The CDR3 has 13 residues. CDR3 sequence reads: CASSKLAGDEQYF. CDR3 DNA: TGCGCCAGCAGCAAACTAGCGGGAGACGAGCAGTACTTC.

The chain couples TRBV10-3 to TRBJ1-3; 10 positions agree with TRBD1. There are 17 residues in the CDR3. CDR1 and CDR2 (germline): ENHRY, SYGVKD. V trimming: 4 bases; J trimming: 1 base; junction bases outside the gene matches: 7. CDR3 protein: CAISGARTGGSGNTIYF. DNA of the CDR3: TGTGCCATCAGTGGAGCCAGGACAGGGGGTTCTGGAAACACCATATATTTT.

V gene TRBV2 combines with J gene TRBJ2-6; 7 nucleotides match TRBD1. CDR1 SNHLY and CDR2 FYNNEI come from the germline V gene. The J segment lost 0 bases and the V segment lost 10 bases, leaving 12 bases of the junction unmatched. This CDR3 contains 17 residues. CDR3 bases: TGTGCCATTCAGGGACAGCTATATTCCTCTGGGGCCAACGTCCTGACTTTC. It is translated as CAIQGQLYSSGANVLTF.

The chain recombines TRBV13 with TRBJ1-1, with D tentatively TRBD1 (5 bases). The V gene lost 4 bases and the J gene lost 1 base, with 22 bases spanning the gap. Looked up from germline, CDR1 is PRHDT and CDR2 is FYEKMQ (reference sequence). The length of the CDR3 is 18 residues. CDR3 coding DNA: TGTGCCAGCAGCTCCGCAGGGTGGCGCGACATAAAGAACACTGAAGCTTTCTTT. Translation: CASSSAGWRDIKNTEAFF.

This clone was recorded once. The V call is TRBV2, the J call TRBJ2-1; weak D call: TRBD1 (6 bases). This CDR3 spans 15 amino acids. Germline lookup yields CDR1 SNHLY and CDR2 FYNNEI. V shed 2 bases and J shed 4 bases, with 12 bases lying between them. In nucleotides, the CDR3 is TGTGCCAGCAGTGAAATTAGGCAGGGGTACAATGAGCAGTTCTTC. Protein product: CASSEIRQGYNEQFF. Full variable domain (outside the CDR3, taken from reference TRBV2 and TRBJ2-1): EPEVTQTPSHQVTQMGQEVILRCVPISNHLYFYWYRQILGQKVEFLVSFYNNEISEKSEIFDDQFSVERPDGSNFTLKIRSTKLEDSAMYFCASSEIRQGYNEQFFGPGTRLTVL.

The rearrangement links TRBV6-6 to TRBJ2-5; D gene ambiguous. The germline V and J ends were trimmed by 0 bases and 5 bases, with 13 bases remaining between them. CDR3 size: 15 residues. Germline loops: CDR1 MNHNY, CDR2 SVGAGI (reference sequence). The CDR3 loop is CASSYSPLPGETQYF. CDR3 in DNA: TGTGCCAGCAGTTACTCGCCCCTGCCCGGGGAGACCCAGTACTTC.

Sample share makes this clone large. This chain joins TRBV5-5 and TRBJ2-7, with 11 positions matching TRBD2. CDR3 size: 14 residues. From germline, CDR1 is SGHKS and CDR2 YYEKEE (reference sequence). The ends lost 2 bases at V and 3 bases at J; junction bases unmatched: 1. The chain's CDR3 is CASSFGTSGYEQYF. The CDR3 DNA reads as TGTGCCAGCAGCTTCGGGACTAGCGGCTACGAGCAGTACTTC.

The chain employs TRBV9 and TRBJ2-1; 9 bases match TRBD2. V lost 0 bases to trimming and J lost 6 bases; unmatched junction nucleotides: 13. In germline, CDR1 is SGDLS, CDR2 YYNGEE. The CDR3 length is 18 residues. The CDR3 reads CASSVDQISGTSLNEQFF. CDR3 in DNA: TGTGCCAGCAGCGTAGATCAAATCAGCGGGACTAGCCTCAATGAGCAGTTCTTC. Drawing the rest from reference TRBV9 and TRBJ2-1, the complete variable domain is DSGVTQTPKHLITATGQRVTLRCSPRSGDLSVYWYQQSLDQGLQFLIQYYNGEERAKGNILERFSAQQFPDLHSELNLSSLELGDSALYFCASSVDQISGTSLNEQFFGPGTRLTVL.

V gene TRBV9 combines with J gene TRBJ2-7; 9 bases are a match to TRBD1. V shed 6 bases, J shed 4 bases, and the junction held 5 bases outside the gene matches. The CDR3 consists of 13 residues. Germline V gene lookup returns CDR1 SGDLS and CDR2 YYNGEE. The CDR3 nucleotides read TGTGCCAGCACCCGGGGGACAGGGTACGAGCAGTACTTC. It specifies CASTRGTGYEQYF.

The chain joins TRBV4-3 to TRBJ2-1, with 10 nucleotides matching TRBD2. Germline trimming cut 4 bases from V and 3 bases from J; bases unmatched to any gene: 12. The CDR3 has 18 amino acids. Germline V gene sequence: CDR1 LGHNA, CDR2 YSLEER. The CDR3 sequence: CASSPENLLAGHYNEQFF. In DNA, the CDR3 is TGCGCCAGCAGCCCGGAGAACTTACTAGCGGGGCACTACAATGAGCAGTTCTTC.

The chain uses TRBV7-8 and TRBJ2-7; 10 bases line up with TRBD1. The germline CDR1 and CDR2 sequences are SGHVS and FQNEAQ. V dropped 1 base and J dropped 2; count of bases not matched to a gene: 5. The length of the CDR3 is 16 residues. The CDR3, as DNA: TGTGCCAGCAGCTTAGGTGACAGGGGGCCAACCTACGAGCAGTACTTC. Amino acids: CASSLGDRGPTYEQYF.

This clone is a singleton in its sample. The sample has other DNA sequences that encode this CDR3 too. The rearrangement joins TRBV9 to TRBJ1-2; 8 nucleotides align to TRBD1. Germline assignment: CDR1 SGDLS and CDR2 YYNGEE. The ends lost 6 bases at V and 5 bases at J; junction bases unmatched: 6. This CDR3 comprises 13 residues. The CDR3 DNA is TGTGCCAGCACTTTGGGACAGGATTATGGCTACACCTTC. As protein: CASTLGQDYGYTF.

The gene calls are TRBV10-1 and TRBJ2-3; 8 bases line up with TRBD1. The CDR3 consists of 16 residues. The junction had 6 bases not matched to a gene; V was cut back by 2 bases and J by 2 bases. Germline V gene lookup returns CDR1 WNHNN and CDR2 SYGVQD (reference sequence). The CDR3, as DNA: TGCGCCAGCAGTGAGATCCCAGGGGGCCTCACAGATACGCAGTATTTT. Protein product: CASSEIPGGLTDTQYF.

This chain joins TRBV6-1 and TRBJ2-3, with D possibly being TRBD2 (5 bases). Germline loops: CDR1 MNHNS, CDR2 SASEGT. This CDR3 has 16 residues. V gave up 2 bases and J gave up 7 bases, with 19 bases separating them. The CDR3, as DNA: TGTGCCAGCAGTGAATTGGGGAGCAGACTGGATTATACGCAGTATTTT. The encoded protein is CASSELGSRLDYTQYF.

The chain employs TRBV4-2 and TRBJ2-3, with 10 bases that match TRBD2. This CDR3 has 15 amino acids. CDR1 LGHNA and CDR2 YNFKEQ come from the germline V gene. The ends lost 2 bases at V and 3 bases at J; junction bases unmatched: 2. The CDR3 DNA follows: TGTGCCAGCAGCCAACTAGCGGGAGAAACAGATACGCAGTATTTT. It codes for CASSQLAGETDTQYF.

The V call is TRBV7-6, the J call TRBJ2-5; 15 nucleotides match TRBD2. The J call may be mistaken, given a closer DNA end match to TRBJ2-7. The germline CDR1 and CDR2 sequences are SGHVS and FNYEAQ. The CDR3 contains 16 residues. The CDR3 is CASSLGGTSGRYEQYF. The DNA of the CDR3 is TGTGCCAGCAGCTTAGGAGGGACTAGCGGGAGGTACGAGCAGTACTTC.

The J gene is TRBJ1-2, the V gene TRBV27; no clear D. Germline CDR1 and CDR2: MNHEY and SMNVEV (reference sequence). Trimming removed 2 bases at V and 5 bases at J, with 12 bases between. The CDR3 consists of 14 residues. This CDR3 reads CASSLHEGRYGYTF. DNA of the CDR3: TGTGCCAGCAGTTTACATGAGGGAAGATATGGCTACACCTTC.